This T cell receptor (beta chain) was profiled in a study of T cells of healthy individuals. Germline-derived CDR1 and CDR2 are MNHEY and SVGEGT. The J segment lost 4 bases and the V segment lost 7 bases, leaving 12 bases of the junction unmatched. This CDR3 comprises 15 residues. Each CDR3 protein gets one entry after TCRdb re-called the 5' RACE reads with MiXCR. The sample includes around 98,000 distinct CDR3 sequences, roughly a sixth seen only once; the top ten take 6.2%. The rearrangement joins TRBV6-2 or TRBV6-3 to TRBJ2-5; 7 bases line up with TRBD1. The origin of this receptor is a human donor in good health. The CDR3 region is CASTSLQGKGETQYF. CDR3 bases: TGTGCCAGCACTTCATTACAGGGGAAAGGAGAGACCCAGTACTTC.